The T cell receptor beta chain described here comes from a study of blood T cell repertoires in COVID-19. Cohort allocation depended upon clinical history that participants reported. Data came from immunoSEQ multiplex PCR; TCRdb stores just in-frame clones and leaves some out. The sample has fewer than 350,000 clones, approximately 91% seen once. This CDR3 spans 12 amino acids. V lost 6 bases and J lost 9, with 12 bases in between. Sequencing input: PBMCs or T cells enriched from blood (not recorded which). The sequence was obtained from a woman aged 40 to 50 with acute COVID-19. The genes are TRBV12-3 or TRBV12-4 and TRBJ2-1; D possibly corresponds to TRBD2 (5 bases). The CDR3 loop is CASSRGLIEQFF. The CDR3 DNA reads as TGTGCCAGCAGCCGTGGACTGATTGAGCAGTTCTTC.